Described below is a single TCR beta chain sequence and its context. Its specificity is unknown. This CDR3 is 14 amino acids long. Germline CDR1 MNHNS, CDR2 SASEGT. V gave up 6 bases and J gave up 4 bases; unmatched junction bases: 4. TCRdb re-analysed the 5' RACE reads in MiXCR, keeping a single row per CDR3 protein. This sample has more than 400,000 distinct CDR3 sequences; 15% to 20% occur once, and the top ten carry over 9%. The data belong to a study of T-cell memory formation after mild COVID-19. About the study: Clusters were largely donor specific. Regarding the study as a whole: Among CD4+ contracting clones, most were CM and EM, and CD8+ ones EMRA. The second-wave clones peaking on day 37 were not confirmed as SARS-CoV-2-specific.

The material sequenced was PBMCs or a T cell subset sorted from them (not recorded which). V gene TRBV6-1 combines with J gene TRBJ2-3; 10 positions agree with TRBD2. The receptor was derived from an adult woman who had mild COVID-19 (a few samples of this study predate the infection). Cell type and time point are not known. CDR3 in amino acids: CASSGSGGSDTQYF. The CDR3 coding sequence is TGTGCCAGCAGCGGTAGCGGGGGGTCAGATACGCAGTATTTT.